Each of the 2 T cell receptor beta chains below was sequenced from the same sample in a study of blood T cell repertoires in COVID-19. Clones were read by immunoSEQ multiplex PCR, and TCRdb kept only the in-frame ones, dropping some. The sample includes approximately 240,000 clones, approximately 86% of them seen just once. The source material was peripheral blood. These TCRs come from an older woman with active or convalescent COVID-19.

This chain uses TRBV24-1 with TRBJ2-3; 10 positions agree with TRBD2. CDR3 size: 14 residues. CDR1 and CDR2 (germline): KGHDR, SFDVKD. Trimming removed 7 bases from V and 4 bases from J; junction bases left unmatched: 4. This CDR3 is CATSPSGRPDTQYF. The CDR3 DNA reads as TGTGCCACCAGCCCTAGCGGGAGACCAGATACGCAGTATTTT.

The chain is built from TRBV15 and TRBJ2-3; D not certain. Germline V gene data show CDR1 as LNHNV and CDR2 as YYDKDF (reference sequence). This CDR3 contains 17 residues. Deletions cut 0 bases from V and 0 bases from J, with 13 bases between. CDR3 in DNA: TGTGCCACCAGCAGAGATGATATTGTTACTAGCACAGATACGCAGTATTTT. Protein sequence: CATSRDDIVTSTDTQYF.